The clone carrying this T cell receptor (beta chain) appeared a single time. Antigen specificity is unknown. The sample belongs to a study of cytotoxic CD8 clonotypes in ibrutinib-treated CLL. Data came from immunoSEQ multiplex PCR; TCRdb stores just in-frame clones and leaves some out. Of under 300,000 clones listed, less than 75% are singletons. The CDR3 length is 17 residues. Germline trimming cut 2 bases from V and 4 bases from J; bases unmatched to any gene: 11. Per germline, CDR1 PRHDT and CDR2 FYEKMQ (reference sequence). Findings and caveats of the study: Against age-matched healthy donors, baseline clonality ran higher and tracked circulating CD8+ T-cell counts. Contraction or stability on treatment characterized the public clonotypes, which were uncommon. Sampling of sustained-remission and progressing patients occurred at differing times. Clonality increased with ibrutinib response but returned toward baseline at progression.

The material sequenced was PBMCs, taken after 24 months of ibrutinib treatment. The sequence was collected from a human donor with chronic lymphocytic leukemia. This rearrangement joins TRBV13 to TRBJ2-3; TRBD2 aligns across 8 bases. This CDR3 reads CASSLLGAGATPDTQYF. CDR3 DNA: TGTGCCAGCAGCTTACTCGGAGCGGGAGCAACCCCAGATACGCAGTATTTT.